The 12 T cell receptor gamma chains listed next were all sequenced from one sample in a study of Vδ1+ human thymocytes. Overall study results and limits: Thymic TRG and TRD repertoires appeared highly polyclonal.

Extracted RNA was reverse transcribed into cDNA. The CDR3 regions were amplified by multiplex PCR from V-gene primers to a constant-region primer. TCRdb re-called the multiplex PCR reads using CATT. The table records about 36,000 gamma-chain clones, roughly 21% of them present only once. These receptors' antigens are unknown. Specimen: Vdelta1+ gamma-delta thymocytes from the thymus. Subset specified: FACS-sorted CD3+ TCRalphabeta- TCRVdelta1+ TCRVdelta2- thymocytes. These receptors were collected from a girl less than two years old who had congenital heart surgery.

Details on this clone: Other DNA sequences in this specimen translate into the identical CDR3. The rearrangement uses TRGV3 and TRGJ1 or TRGJ2. V shed 0 bases and J 12 bases; nucleotides not matched to a gene: 5. CDR1 is VTNTFY, CDR2 YDVSTARD, per germline (reference sequence). CDR3 length: 11 residues. For the CDR3, the DNA is TGTGCCACCTGGGACAGGCGACGGAAACTCTTT. Translation: CATWDRRRKLF.

This clone was seen a few times. Distinct nucleotide sequences in the sample also encode this CDR3. This rearrangement joins TRGV2 to TRGJ1 or TRGJ2. CDR1 and CDR2 (germline): EGSNGY, YDSYNSKV. Trimming cost V 2 bases and J 3 bases; bases outside gene matches: 4. The CDR3 extends over 13 amino acids. CDR3 sequence: CATWDVPYYKKLF. The CDR3 region has the DNA TGTGCCACCTGGGACGTTCCTTATTATAAGAAACTCTTT.

This clone has more than one count but fewer than ten. This chain connects TRGV4 to TRGJ1 or TRGJ2. Trimming cost V 3 bases and J 9 bases; bases outside gene matches: 11. The CDR3 totals 13 residues. Germline V gives CDR1 EGSTGY, CDR2 YDSYTSSV. The chain's CDR3 is CATWDFKGGKKLF. The DNA of the CDR3 is TGTGCCACCTGGGATTTCAAGGGGGGTAAGAAACTCTTT.

The V call is TRGV4, the J call TRGJ1 or TRGJ2. This CDR3 has 13 residues. Germline CDR1 EGSTGY, CDR2 YDSYTSSV. With V trimmed by 4 bases and J by 6 bases, 9 bases remained unmatched. This CDR3 is CATWEAWGYKKLF. In DNA, the CDR3 is TGTGCCACCTGGGAAGCCTGGGGTTATAAGAAACTCTTT.

The J gene is TRGJ1 or TRGJ2, the V gene TRGV3. The trim removed 6 bases at V and 0 bases at J, leaving 8 bases unmatched. The CDR3 is made up of 14 amino acids. Germline CDR1 is VTNTFY and CDR2 is YDVSTARD (reference sequence). The CDR3 DNA sequence: TGTGCCACCTGGACAATAACGAATTATTATAAGAAACTCTTT. Amino acid sequence: CATWTITNYYKKLF.

A few counts support this clone. V and J are TRGV2 and TRGJ1 or TRGJ2. Germline V CDR1 and CDR2: EGSNGY, YDSYNSKV. The ends lost 1 base at V and 5 bases at J; junction bases unmatched: 8. The length of the CDR3 is 14 residues. The DNA of the CDR3 is TGTGCCACCTGGGACGGCCATGACAATTATAAGAAACTCTTT. It is translated as CATWDGHDNYKKLF.

V gene TRGV9 combines with J gene TRGJ1 or TRGJ2. V was clipped by 3 bases and J by 7 bases; unmatched bases: 12. This CDR3 spans 14 amino acids. Germline CDR1 GITISATS, CDR2 ISYDGTV (reference sequence). CDR3 DNA sequence: TGTGCCTTGTGGGAGCCAGGGCTGGGCTATAAGAAACTCTTT. Its protein is CALWEPGLGYKKLF.

This clone was found a few times. This rearrangement joins TRGV2 to TRGJ1 or TRGJ2. Germline CDR1 is EGSNGY and CDR2 is YDSYNSKV. The J segment lost 14 bases and the V segment lost 0 bases, leaving 7 bases of the junction unmatched. The CDR3 is 11 amino acids. CDR3 nucleotide sequence: TGTGCCACCTGGGACGGGCTTATGGAACTCTTT. Amino acids: CATWDGLMELF.

This clone was found a few times. This sample also contains other DNA sequences that code for the same CDR3. This chain uses TRGV4 with TRGJ1 or TRGJ2. In germline, CDR1 is EGSTGY, CDR2 YDSYTSSV. CDR3 length: 12 residues. V dropped 1 base and J dropped 7; count of bases not matched to a gene: 4. The CDR3 sequence is CATWDGLYKKLF. The CDR3 DNA is TGTGCCACCTGGGATGGACTCTATAAGAAACTCTTT.

Regarding this clone: Other DNA sequences in the sample encode the same CDR3. The chain carries TRGV3 and TRGJ1 or TRGJ2. Germline values: CDR1 VTNTFY, CDR2 YDVSTARD (reference sequence). The CDR3 covers 11 residues. V lost 4 bases, J lost 7 bases, and 4 bases stayed unmatched. CDR3 bases: TGTGCCACCTGGGAGAGGTATAAGAAACTCTTT. As protein: CATWERYKKLF.

In its sample, this clone ranks as medium-sized (0.01 to 0.1%). The identical CDR3 is also encoded by other nucleotide sequences in the sample. The rearrangement joins TRGV2 to TRGJ1 or TRGJ2. V lost 0 bases, J lost 10 bases, and 3 bases stayed unmatched. The CDR3 sequence is 11 residues long. Germline V gene lookup returns CDR1 EGSNGY and CDR2 YDSYNSKV. The CDR3 sequence is CATWDGLKKLF. Here the CDR3 DNA reads TGTGCCACCTGGGACGGGCTCAAGAAACTCTTT.

As regards this clone: Sequence at one end of the junction differs from germline and may be a read error. V and J are TRGV3 and TRGJ1 or TRGJ2. The germline CDR1 and CDR2 sequences are VTNTFY and YDVSTARD (reference sequence). The CDR3 spans 13 residues. The CDR3 region has the DNA TGCGCCACCTGGGACAGGTATTATTATAAGAAACTCTTT. As protein: CATWDRYYYKKLF.